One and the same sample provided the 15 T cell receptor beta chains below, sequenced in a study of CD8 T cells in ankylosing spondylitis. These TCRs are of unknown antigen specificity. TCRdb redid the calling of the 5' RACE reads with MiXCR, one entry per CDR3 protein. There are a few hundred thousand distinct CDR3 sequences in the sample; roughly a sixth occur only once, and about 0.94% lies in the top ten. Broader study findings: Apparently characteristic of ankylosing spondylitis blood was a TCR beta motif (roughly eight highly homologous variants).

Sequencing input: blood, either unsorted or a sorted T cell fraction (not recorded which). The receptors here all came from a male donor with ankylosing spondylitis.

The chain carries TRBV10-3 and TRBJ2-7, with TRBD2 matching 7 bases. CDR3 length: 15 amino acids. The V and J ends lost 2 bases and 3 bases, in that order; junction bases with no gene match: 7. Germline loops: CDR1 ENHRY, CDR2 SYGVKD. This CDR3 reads CAISELASGNYEQYF. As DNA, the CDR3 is TGTGCCATCAGTGAGCTGGCTAGCGGAAACTACGAGCAGTACTTC.

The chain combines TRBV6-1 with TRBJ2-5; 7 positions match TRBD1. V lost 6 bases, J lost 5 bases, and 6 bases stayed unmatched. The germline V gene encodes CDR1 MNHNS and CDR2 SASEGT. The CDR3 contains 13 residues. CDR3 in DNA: TGTGCCAGCAGACACAGGGGTTATGAGACCCAGTACTTC. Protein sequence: CASRHRGYETQYF.

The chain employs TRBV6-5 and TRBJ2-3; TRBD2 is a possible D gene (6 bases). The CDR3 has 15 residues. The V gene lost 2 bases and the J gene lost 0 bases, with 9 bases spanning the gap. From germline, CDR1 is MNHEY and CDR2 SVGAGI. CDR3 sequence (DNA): TGTGCCAGCAGTTACGACGGGAGTAGCACAGATACGCAGTATTTT. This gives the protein CASSYDGSSTDTQYF.

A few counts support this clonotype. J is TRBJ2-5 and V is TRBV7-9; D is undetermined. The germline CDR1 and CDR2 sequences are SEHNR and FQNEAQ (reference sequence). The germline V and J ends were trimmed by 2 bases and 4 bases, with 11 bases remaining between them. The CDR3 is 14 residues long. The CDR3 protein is CASSLPITVETQYF. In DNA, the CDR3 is TGTGCCAGCAGCTTACCGATCACAGTAGAGACCCAGTACTTC.

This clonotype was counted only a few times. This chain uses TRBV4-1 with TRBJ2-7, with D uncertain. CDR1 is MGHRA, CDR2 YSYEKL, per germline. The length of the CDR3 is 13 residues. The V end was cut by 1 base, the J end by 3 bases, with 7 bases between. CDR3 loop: CASSQASRYEQYF. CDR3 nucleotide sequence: TGCGCCAGCAGCCAAGCTTCACGCTACGAGCAGTACTTC.

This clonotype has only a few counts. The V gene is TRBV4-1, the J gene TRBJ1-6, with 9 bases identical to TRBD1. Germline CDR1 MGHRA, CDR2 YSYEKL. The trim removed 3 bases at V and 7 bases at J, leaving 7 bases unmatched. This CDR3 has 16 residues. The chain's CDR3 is CASSQGPGQGNSPLHF. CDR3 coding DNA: TGCGCCAGCAGCCAGGGACCGGGACAGGGAAATTCACCCCTCCACTTT.

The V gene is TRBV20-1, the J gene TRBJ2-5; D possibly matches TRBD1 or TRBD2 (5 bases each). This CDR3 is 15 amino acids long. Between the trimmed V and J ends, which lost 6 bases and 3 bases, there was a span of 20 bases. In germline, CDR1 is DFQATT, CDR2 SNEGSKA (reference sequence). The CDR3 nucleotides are TGCAGTGCCGGATCCGGGACCGCGGGCAAAGAGACCCAGTACTTC. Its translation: CSAGSGTAGKETQYF.

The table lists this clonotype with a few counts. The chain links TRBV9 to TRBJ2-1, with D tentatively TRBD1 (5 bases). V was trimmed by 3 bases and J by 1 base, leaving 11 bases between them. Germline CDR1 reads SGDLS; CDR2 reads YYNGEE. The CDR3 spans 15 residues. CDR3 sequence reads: CASSEGPYSYNEQFF. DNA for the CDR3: TGTGCCAGCAGCGAGGGGCCTTATTCCTACAATGAGCAGTTCTTC.

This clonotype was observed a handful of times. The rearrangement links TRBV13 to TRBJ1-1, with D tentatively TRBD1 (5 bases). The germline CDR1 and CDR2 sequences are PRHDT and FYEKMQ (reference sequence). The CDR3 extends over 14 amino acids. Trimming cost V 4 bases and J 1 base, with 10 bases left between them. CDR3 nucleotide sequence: TGTGCCAGCAGCTCCGGGACGCGGAACACTGAAGCTTTCTTT. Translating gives CASSSGTRNTEAFF.

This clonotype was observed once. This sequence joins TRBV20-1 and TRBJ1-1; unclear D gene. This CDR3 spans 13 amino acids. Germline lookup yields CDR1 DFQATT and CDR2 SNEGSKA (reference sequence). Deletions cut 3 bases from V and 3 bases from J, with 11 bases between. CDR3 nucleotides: TGCAGTGCTAGGGCGGGGAGGGACACTGAAGCTTTCTTT. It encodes CSARAGRDTEAFF.

The CDR3 loop is CASSWTEQETQYF. The DNA for the CDR3 is TGTGCCAGCAGTTGGACGGAACAAGAGACCCAGTACTTC. V usage is TRBV6-5 and J usage is TRBJ2-5, with D hard to call. Trimming left V 4 bases short and J 2 bases short, with 8 bases between. This CDR3 contains 13 residues. The germline V gene has CDR1 MNHEY and CDR2 SVGAGI.

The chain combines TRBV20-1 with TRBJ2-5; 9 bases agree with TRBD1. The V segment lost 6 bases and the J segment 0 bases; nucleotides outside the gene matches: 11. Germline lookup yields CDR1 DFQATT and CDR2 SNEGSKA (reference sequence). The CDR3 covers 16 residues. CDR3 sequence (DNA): TGCAGTGCGAAGCCGGGACAGGGTTCCCACCAAGAGACCCAGTACTTC. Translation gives CSAKPGQGSHQETQYF.

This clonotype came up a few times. The CDR3, as DNA: TGTGCCAGCAGCTCGGGACTCCACGCGGATGAGCAGTTCTTC. Its protein product is CASSSGLHADEQFF. V and J are TRBV4-2 and TRBJ2-1; D is possibly TRBD2 (6 bases). The V end lost 5 bases, the J end lost 8 bases, and 16 bases lay between the germline ends. This CDR3 contains 14 residues. CDR1 is LGHNA and CDR2 is YNFKEQ in the germline V gene.

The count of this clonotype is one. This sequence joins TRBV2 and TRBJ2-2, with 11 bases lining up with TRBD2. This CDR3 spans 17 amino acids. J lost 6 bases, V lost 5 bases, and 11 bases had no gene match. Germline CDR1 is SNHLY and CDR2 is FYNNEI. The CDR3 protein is CASSPGQLAGEAGELFF. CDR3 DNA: TGTGCCAGCAGTCCCGGACAACTAGCGGGAGAGGCCGGGGAGCTGTTTTTT.

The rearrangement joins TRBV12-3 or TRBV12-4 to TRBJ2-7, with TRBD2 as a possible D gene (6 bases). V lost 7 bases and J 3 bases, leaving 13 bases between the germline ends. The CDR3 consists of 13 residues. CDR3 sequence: CASTPRRGYEQYF. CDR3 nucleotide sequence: TGTGCCAGCACTCCCCGGAGGGGCTACGAGCAGTACTTC.